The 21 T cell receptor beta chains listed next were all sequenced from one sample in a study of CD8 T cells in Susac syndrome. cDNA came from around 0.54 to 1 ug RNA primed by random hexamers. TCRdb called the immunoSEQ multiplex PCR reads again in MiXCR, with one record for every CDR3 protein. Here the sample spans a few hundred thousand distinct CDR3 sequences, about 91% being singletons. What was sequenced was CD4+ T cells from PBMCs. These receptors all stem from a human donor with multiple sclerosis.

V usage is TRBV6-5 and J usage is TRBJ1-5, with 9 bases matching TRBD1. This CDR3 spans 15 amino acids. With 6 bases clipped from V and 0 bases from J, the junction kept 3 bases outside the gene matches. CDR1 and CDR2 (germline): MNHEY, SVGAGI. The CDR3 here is CASRRDRDSNQPQHF. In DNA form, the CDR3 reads TGTGCCAGCAGGAGGGACAGGGATAGCAATCAGCCCCAGCATTTT.

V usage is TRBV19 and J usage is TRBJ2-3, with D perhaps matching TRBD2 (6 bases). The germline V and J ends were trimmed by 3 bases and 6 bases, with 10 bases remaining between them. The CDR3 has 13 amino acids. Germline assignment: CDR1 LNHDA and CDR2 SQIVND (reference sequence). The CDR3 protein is CASSMEGWDTQYF. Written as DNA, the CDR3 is TGTGCCAGTAGTATGGAGGGCTGGGATACGCAGTATTTT.

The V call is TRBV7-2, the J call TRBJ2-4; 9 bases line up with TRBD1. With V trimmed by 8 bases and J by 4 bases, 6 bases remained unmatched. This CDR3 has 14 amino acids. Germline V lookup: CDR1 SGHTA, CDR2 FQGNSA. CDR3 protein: CASGTGSGKNIQYF. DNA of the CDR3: TGTGCCAGCGGGACAGGGTCAGGGAAAAACATTCAGTACTTC.

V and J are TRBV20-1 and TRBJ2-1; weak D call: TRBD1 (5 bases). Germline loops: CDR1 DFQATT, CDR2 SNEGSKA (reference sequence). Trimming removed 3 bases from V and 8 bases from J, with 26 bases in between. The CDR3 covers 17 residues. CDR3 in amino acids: CSARPPPRVVSIYEQFF. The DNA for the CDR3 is TGCAGTGCTAGGCCCCCCCCCAGGGTAGTGTCTATCTATGAGCAGTTCTTC.

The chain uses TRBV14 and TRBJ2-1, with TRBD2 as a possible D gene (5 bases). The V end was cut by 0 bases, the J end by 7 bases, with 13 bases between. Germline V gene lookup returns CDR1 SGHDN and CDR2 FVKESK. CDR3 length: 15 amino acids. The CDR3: CASSQDGLAVNEQFF. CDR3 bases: TGTGCCAGCAGCCAAGATGGGCTAGCCGTGAATGAGCAGTTCTTC. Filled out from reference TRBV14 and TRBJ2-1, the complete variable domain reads EAGVTQFPSHSVIEKGQTVTLRCDPISGHDNLYWYRRVMGKEIKFLLHFVKESKQDESGMPNNRFLAERTGGTYSTLKVQPAELEDSGVYFCASSQDGLAVNEQFFGPGTRLTVL.

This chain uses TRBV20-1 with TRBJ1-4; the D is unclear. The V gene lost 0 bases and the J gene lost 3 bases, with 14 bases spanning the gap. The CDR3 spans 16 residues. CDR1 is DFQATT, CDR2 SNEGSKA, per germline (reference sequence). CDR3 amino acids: CSARDPHAGPNEKLFF. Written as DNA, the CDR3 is TGCAGTGCTAGAGATCCCCATGCGGGCCCTAATGAAAAACTGTTTTTT.

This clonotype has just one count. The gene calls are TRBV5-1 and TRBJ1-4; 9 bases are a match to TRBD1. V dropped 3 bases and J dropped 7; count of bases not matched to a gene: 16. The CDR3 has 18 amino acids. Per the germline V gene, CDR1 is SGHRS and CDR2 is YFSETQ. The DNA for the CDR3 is TGCGCCAGCAGCTCTCAACCCGGGACAGGGATGAGGGGTGAAAAACTGTTTTTT. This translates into CASSSQPGTGMRGEKLFF.

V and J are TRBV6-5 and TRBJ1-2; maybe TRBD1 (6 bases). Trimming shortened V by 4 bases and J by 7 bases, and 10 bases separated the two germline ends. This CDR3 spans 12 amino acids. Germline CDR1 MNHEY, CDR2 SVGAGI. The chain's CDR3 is CASSFGGAGYTF. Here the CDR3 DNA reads TGTGCCAGCAGTTTTGGGGGGGCTGGCTACACCTTC.

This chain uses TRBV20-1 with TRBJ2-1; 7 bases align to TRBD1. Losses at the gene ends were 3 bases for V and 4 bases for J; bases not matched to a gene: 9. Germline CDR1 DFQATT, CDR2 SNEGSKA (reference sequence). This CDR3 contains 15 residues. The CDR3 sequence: CSASRGPEFYNEQFF. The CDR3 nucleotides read TGCAGTGCTAGTAGGGGGCCGGAGTTTTACAATGAGCAGTTCTTC.

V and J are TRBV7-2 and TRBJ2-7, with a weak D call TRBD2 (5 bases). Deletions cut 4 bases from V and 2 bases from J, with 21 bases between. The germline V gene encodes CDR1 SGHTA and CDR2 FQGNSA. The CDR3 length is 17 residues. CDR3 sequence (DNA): TGTGCCAGCAGCTCTCGCATTGGGTCGCTAGCCCCCTACGAGCAGTACTTC. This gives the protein CASSSRIGSLAPYEQYF.

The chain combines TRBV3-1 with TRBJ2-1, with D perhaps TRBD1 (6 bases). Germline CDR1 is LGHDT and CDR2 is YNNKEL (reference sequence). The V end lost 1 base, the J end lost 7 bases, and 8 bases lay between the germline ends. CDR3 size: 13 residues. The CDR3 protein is CASSQVQGNEQFF. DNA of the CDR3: TGTGCCAGCAGCCAAGTTCAGGGGAATGAGCAGTTCTTC.

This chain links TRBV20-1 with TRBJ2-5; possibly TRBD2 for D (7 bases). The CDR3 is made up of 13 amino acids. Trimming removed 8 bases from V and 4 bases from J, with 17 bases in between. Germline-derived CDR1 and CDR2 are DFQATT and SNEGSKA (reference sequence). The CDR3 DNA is TGCAGTCTGGGGGGGGCGGTAGGAGAGACCCAGTACTTC. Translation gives CSLGGAVGETQYF.

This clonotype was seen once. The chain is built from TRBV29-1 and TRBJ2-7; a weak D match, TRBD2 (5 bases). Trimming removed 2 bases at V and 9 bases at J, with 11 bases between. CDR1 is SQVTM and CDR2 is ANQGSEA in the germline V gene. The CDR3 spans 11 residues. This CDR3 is CSVELATAQYF. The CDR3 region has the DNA TGCAGCGTTGAACTAGCTACAGCGCAGTACTTC.

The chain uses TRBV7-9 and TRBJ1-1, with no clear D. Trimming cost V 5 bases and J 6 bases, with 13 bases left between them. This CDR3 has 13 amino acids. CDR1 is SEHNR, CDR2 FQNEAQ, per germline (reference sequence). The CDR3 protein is CASSSQGRPEAFF. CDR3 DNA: TGTGCCAGCAGCAGCCAAGGACGGCCTGAAGCTTTCTTT.

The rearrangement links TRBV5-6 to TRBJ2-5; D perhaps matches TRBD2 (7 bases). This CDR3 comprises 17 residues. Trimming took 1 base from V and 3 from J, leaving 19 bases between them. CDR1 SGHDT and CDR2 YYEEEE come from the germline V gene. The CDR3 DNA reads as TGTGCCAGCAGCTTGTCAGTCGCCGGGGGGCGAAAAGAGACCCAGTACTTC. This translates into CASSLSVAGGRKETQYF.

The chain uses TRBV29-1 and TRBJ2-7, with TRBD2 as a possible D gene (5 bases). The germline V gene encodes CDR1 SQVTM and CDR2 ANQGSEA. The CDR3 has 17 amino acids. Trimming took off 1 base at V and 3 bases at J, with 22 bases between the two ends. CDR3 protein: CSVEGPDGEGESYEQYF. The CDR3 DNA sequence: TGCAGCGTTGAAGGTCCAGATGGCGAGGGCGAAAGCTACGAGCAGTACTTC.

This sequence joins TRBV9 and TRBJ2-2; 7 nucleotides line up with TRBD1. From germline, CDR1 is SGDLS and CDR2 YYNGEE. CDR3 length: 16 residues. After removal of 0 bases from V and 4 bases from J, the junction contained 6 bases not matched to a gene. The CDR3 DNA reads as TGTGCCAGCAGCGTAGCGAGGACAGGAATCACCGGGGAGCTGTTTTTT. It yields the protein CASSVARTGITGELFF.

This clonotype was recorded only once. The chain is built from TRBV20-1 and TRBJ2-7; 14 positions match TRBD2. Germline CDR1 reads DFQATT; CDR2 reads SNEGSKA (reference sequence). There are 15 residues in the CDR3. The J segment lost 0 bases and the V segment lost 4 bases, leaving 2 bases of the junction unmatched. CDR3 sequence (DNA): TGCAGTGCTATAGGGACTAGCGGGGGCTCCTACGAGCAGTACTTC. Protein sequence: CSAIGTSGGSYEQYF.

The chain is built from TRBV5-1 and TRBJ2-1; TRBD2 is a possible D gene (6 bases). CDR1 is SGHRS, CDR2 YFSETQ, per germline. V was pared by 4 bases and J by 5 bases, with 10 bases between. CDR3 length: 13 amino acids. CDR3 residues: CASSRDSNNEQFF. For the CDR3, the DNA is TGCGCCAGCAGCCGGGACTCTAACAATGAGCAGTTCTTC.

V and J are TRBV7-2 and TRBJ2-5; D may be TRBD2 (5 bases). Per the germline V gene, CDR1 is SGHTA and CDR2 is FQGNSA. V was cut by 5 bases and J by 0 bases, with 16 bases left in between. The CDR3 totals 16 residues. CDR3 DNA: TGTGCCAGCAGCCTATTAGCGTTCCAGTACCAAGAGACCCAGTACTTC. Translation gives CASSLLAFQYQETQYF.

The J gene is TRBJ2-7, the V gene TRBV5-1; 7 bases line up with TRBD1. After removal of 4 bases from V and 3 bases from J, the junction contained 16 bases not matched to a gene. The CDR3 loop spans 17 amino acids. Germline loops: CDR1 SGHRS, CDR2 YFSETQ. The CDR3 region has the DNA TGCGCCAGCAGCCTGGGAGCACAGGGGACCCCTTTCTACGAGCAGTACTTC. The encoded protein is CASSLGAQGTPFYEQYF. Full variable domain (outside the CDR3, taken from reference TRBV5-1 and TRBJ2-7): KAGVTQTPRYLIKTRGQQVTLSCSPISGHRSVSWYQQTPGQGLQFLFEYFSETQRNKGNFPGRFSGRQFSNSRSEMNVSTLELGDSALYLCASSLGAQGTPFYEQYFGPGTRLTVT.